This T cell receptor beta chain was recovered during a study of radiation and T cells in renal cell carcinoma. Study-wide background: Nephrectomy followed 15 Gy stereotactic body radiation by 4 weeks.

Produced via immunoSEQ multiplex PCR; TCRdb's table is partial and in-frame only. The sample has approximately 61,000 clones, around 80% seen once. The time point denotes: blood 2 weeks post-SBRT. Treatment indicated: 15 Gy SBRT to primary tumor, nephrectomy 4 weeks later. The germline V gene encodes CDR1 MNHEY and CDR2 SVGAGI. The CDR3 extends over 14 amino acids. V lost 10 bases and J lost 0, with 12 bases in between. The receptor comes from a man aged 60 to 75 with renal cell carcinoma. Sequenced material: blood, taken from a patient whose treatment included radiotherapy and nephrectomy. The J gene is TRBJ2-2, the V gene TRBV6-5; D not certain. This CDR3 reads CATRRASNTGELFF. CDR3 in DNA: TGTGCCACCCGTAGGGCGTCGAACACCGGGGAGCTGTTTTTT.